The 16 T cell receptor beta chains below all came from one sample that was sequenced in a study of control samples from healthy donors and cancer patients. Profiling relied on immunoSEQ multiplex PCR, and the TCRdb table lists in-frame clones only, not all of them. The profile shows 100,000 to 150,000 clones, roughly 90% of them singletons. Sequenced input: PBMCs. All receptors come from a middle-aged man with head and neck cancer.

The chain has TRBV6-5 and TRBJ1-5; TRBD1 matches at 7 bases. Germline-derived CDR1 and CDR2 are MNHEY and SVGAGI. V gave up 8 bases and J gave up 4 bases; unmatched junction bases: 8. The length of the CDR3 is 14 residues. The CDR3 sequence: CASQRGTVNQPQHF. The CDR3 DNA reads as TGTGCCAGCCAGAGGGGGACAGTAAATCAGCCCCAGCATTTT.

This rearrangement joins TRBV27 to TRBJ2-7; D call uncertain. CDR3 length equals 14 residues. Germline values: CDR1 MNHEY, CDR2 SMNVEV (reference sequence). Trimming left V 0 bases short and J 3 bases short, with 9 bases between. The CDR3 bases are TGTGCCAGCAGTTTATCGAATGCCAACTACGAGCAGTACTTC. Its protein product is CASSLSNANYEQYF.

In this sample, this clone turned up once. The chain employs TRBV30 and TRBJ1-5; D is possibly TRBD1 (6 bases). This CDR3 has 13 residues. V was pared by 5 bases and J by 5 bases, with 13 bases between. The germline CDR1 and CDR2 sequences are GTSNPN and SVGIG (reference sequence). CDR3 sequence: CAWSQGGDQPQHF. Here the CDR3 DNA reads TGTGCCTGGTCCCAAGGGGGGGATCAGCCCCAGCATTTT.

The chain joins TRBV2 to TRBJ2-7; a possible D gene is TRBD2 (6 bases). The germline CDR1 and CDR2 sequences are SNHLY and FYNNEI. This CDR3 region has 13 residues. Trimming took off 7 bases at V and 2 bases at J, with 12 bases between the two ends. CDR3 nucleotide sequence: TGTGCCAGCACGGCGGGGACGGCCTACGAGCAGTACTTC. Translated, it gives CASTAGTAYEQYF.

V and J are TRBV7-2 and TRBJ2-1; D gene uncertain. In germline, CDR1 is SGHTA, CDR2 FQGNSA. The CDR3 spans 17 residues. V lost 2 bases and J lost 0, with 14 bases in between. The CDR3 DNA sequence: TGTGCCAGCAGCTTACCCTTCAGGCGGAGCTCCTACAATGAGCAGTTCTTC. Encoded protein: CASSLPFRRSSYNEQFF.

The chain couples TRBV7-9 to TRBJ1-3; D might be TRBD1 (6 bases). V was clipped by 3 bases and J by 2 bases, with 8 bases between them. The length of the CDR3 is 14 residues. The V gene's germline CDR1 is SEHNR and CDR2 FQNEAQ (reference sequence). For the CDR3, the DNA is TGTGCCAGCAGCTTGGGGGCGGCTGGAAACACCATATATTTT. As protein: CASSLGAAGNTIYF.

This chain connects TRBV5-1 to TRBJ1-1, with 7 bases identical to TRBD1. V was clipped by 4 bases and J by 1 base; unmatched bases: 4. The CDR3 is 14 residues long. Germline V gene lookup returns CDR1 SGHRS and CDR2 YFSETQ. The CDR3 sequence: CASSPGQQNTEAFF. The CDR3 DNA reads as TGCGCCAGCAGCCCGGGACAGCAGAACACTGAAGCTTTCTTT.

V gene TRBV11-2 combines with J gene TRBJ2-7, with D possibly being TRBD1 (7 bases). The CDR3 totals 16 residues. V lost 6 bases and J lost 1, with 19 bases in between. CDR1 is SGHAT, CDR2 FQNNGV, per germline. The CDR3 sequence is CASSPLARTGSYEQYF. The CDR3 nucleotides are TGTGCCAGCAGTCCCCTAGCGCGGACAGGATCCTACGAGCAGTACTTC.

The V call is TRBV11-2, the J call TRBJ2-7; 9 positions agree with TRBD1. CDR1 and CDR2 (germline): SGHAT, FQNNGV. CDR3 length: 14 amino acids. The junction had 8 bases not matched to a gene; V was cut back by 8 bases and J by 3 bases. CDR3 nucleotide sequence: TGTGCCAGCCCCCGGGACAGGGTGGACTACGAGCAGTACTTC. It codes for CASPRDRVDYEQYF.

V gene TRBV6-5 combines with J gene TRBJ1-2; weak D call: TRBD1 (6 bases). The CDR3 extends over 14 amino acids. V dropped 5 bases and J dropped 4 bases, with 14 bases sitting between them. Germline V gives CDR1 MNHEY, CDR2 SVGAGI. CDR3 bases: TGTGCCAGCAGTACTACAGGGAATGGCTATGGCTACACCTTC. Translating it yields CASSTTGNGYGYTF.

The rearrangement uses TRBV5-6 and TRBJ1-1, with a tentative D call TRBD1 (6 bases). The CDR3 totals 15 residues. Trimming shortened V by 2 bases and J by 0 bases, and 11 bases separated the two germline ends. Germline values: CDR1 SGHDT, CDR2 YYEEEE. In DNA form, the CDR3 reads TGTGCCAGCAGCTTCGGGGGCCCAATGAACACTGAAGCTTTCTTT. Encoded protein: CASSFGGPMNTEAFF.

The chain recombines TRBV12-3 or TRBV12-4 with TRBJ2-1; D call uncertain. Between the trimmed V and J ends, which lost 6 bases and 7 bases, there was a span of 10 bases. CDR3 size: 12 residues. Here the CDR3 reads CASRLGINEQFF. The CDR3 region has the DNA TGTGCCAGCAGACTCGGTATAAATGAGCAGTTCTTC.

This clone has ten or more counts. V and J are TRBV10-2 and TRBJ1-1; TRBD1 might be the D (6 bases). This CDR3 spans 15 amino acids. Trimming shortened V by 5 bases and J by 2 bases, and 15 bases separated the two germline ends. Germline CDR1 is WSHSY and CDR2 is SAAADI. CDR3 residues: CASSPVGQLNTEAFF. The CDR3 nucleotides are TGCGCCAGCAGTCCTGTGGGACAACTAAACACTGAAGCTTTCTTT.

The genes are TRBV18 and TRBJ2-3; D not resolved. This CDR3 region has 16 residues. With 0 bases removed from V and 2 bases from J, the gap between germline ends came to 12 bases. Germline V gene sequence: CDR1 KGHSH, CDR2 LQKENI. The CDR3 DNA reads TGTGCCAGCTCACCACCGAAAATCCGGAACACAGATACGCAGTATTTT. Protein sequence: CASSPPKIRNTDTQYF.

The chain employs TRBV2 and TRBJ2-6, with D hard to call. Germline CDR1 and CDR2: SNHLY and FYNNEI. Deletions cut 7 bases from V and 3 bases from J, with 13 bases between. This CDR3 spans 15 amino acids. The CDR3 DNA reads as TGTGCCAGCACCCCTAGGGCGCGTGGGGCCAACGTCCTGACTTTC. It encodes CASTPRARGANVLTF.

This clone was seen once. For the CDR3, the DNA is TGCAGCGTTGCCGGACTAGATGCTGAGCAGTTCTTC. It translates to CSVAGLDAEQFF. The gene calls are TRBV29-1 and TRBJ2-1, with 7 bases identical to TRBD2. Germline lookup yields CDR1 SQVTM and CDR2 ANQGSEA. CDR3 length: 12 residues. V lost 4 bases, J lost 9 bases, and 6 bases stayed unmatched.